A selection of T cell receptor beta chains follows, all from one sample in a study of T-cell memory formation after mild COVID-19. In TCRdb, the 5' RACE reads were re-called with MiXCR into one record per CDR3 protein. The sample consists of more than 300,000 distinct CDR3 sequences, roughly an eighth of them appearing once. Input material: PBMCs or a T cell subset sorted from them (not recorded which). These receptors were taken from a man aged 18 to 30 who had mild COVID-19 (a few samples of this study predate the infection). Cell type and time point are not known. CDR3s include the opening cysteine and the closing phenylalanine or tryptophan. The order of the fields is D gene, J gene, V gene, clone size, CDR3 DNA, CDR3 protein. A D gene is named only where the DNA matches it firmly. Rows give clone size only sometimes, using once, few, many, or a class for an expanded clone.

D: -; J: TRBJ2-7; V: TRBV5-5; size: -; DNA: TGTGCCAGCAGCTCCGGTCAAGGACACTACGAGCAGTACTTC; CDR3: CASSSGQGHYEQYF
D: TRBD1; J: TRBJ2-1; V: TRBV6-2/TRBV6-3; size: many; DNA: TGTGCCAGCAGTACAAGCCCGGACAGGGGGAGGGAGTTCTTC; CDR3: CASSTSPDRGREFF
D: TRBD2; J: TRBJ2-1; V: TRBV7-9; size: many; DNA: TGTGCCAGCAGCCCGGGACTAGCGGGCTTCTACAATGAGCAGTTCTTC; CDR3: CASSPGLAGFYNEQFF
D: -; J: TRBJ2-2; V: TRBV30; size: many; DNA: TGTGCCTGGAGTCGGCGGGGGCGAAGAACCGGGGAGCTGTTTTTT; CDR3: CAWSRRGRRTGELFF
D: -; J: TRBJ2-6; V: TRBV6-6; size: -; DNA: TGTGCCAGCACCCACGGGACCGCTGGGGCCAACGTCCTGACTTTC; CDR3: CASTHGTAGANVLTF
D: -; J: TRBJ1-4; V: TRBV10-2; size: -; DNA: TGCGCCAGCCGGTCAGGGGAGACAACTAATGAAAAACTGTTTTTT; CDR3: CASRSGETTNEKLFF
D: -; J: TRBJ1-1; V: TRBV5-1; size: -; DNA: TGCGCCAGCAGCTTGGTCCGGGGCGCCGCTTTCTTT; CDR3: CASSLVRGAAFF
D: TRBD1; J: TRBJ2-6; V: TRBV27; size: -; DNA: TGTGCCAGCAGTCACAGGGGGCGCGCCGGGGCCAACGTCCTGACTTTC; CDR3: CASSHRGRAGANVLTF
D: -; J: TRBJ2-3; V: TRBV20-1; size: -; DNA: TGCAGTGCTTTTAGCGGTTTTAGCACAGATACGCAGTATTTT; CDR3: CSAFSGFSTDTQYF
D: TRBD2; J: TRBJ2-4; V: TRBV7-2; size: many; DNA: TGTGCCAGCAGCCACCGGCCTAGCGGGGCGGGGTGGAACATTCAGTACTTC; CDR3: CASSHRPSGAGWNIQYF
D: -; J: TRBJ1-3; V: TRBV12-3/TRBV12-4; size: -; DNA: TGTGCCAGCAGTTTAGCGCCCCTCAGAGGCCCCCACGTTTTT; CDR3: CASSLAPLRGPHVF
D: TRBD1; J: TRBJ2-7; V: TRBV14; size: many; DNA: TGTGCCAGCAGCCAAGGAAGGGGGCAGGCCTTC; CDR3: CASSQGRGQAF
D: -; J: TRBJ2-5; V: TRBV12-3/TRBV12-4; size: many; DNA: TGTGCCAGCACTAATCTCGGGGAGACCCAGTACTTC; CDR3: CASTNLGETQYF
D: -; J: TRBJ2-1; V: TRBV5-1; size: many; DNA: TGCGCCAGCAGCTTGGCGGGCAGGATTACCGGGGATGAGCAGTTCTTC; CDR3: CASSLAGRITGDEQFF
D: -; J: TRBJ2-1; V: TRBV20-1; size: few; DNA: TGCAGTGCTAGAGATCCCTCTATCTTC; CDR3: CSARDPSIF
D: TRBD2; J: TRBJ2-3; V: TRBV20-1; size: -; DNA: TGCAGTGCTGGTAAAGCGGGAGGGACAGATACGCAGTATTTT; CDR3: CSAGKAGGTDTQYF
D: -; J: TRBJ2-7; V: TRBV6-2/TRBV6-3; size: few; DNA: TGTGCCAGCAGTTACTCTGGAGGAGGGTACTACGAGCAGTACTTC; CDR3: CASSYSGGGYYEQYF
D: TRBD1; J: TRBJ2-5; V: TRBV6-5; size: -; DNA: TGTGCCAGCAGTAACCAGGGGGCAGAGACCCAGTACTTC; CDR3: CASSNQGAETQYF
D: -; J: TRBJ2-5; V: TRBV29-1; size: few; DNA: TGCAGCGTTGAATGGGACCTGCAAGAGACCCAGTACTTC; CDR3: CSVEWDLQETQYF
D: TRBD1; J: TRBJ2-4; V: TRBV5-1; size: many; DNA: TGCGCCAGCAGCCCAGGGACAGGCGATGGCATTCAGTACTTC; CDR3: CASSPGTGDGIQYF
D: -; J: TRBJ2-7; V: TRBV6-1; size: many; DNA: TGTGCCAGCTTTGGAGGCTCCTACGAGCAGTACTTC; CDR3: CASFGGSYEQYF
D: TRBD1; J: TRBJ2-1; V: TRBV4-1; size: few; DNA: TGCGCCAGCTCTACTCGGGACAGGTCGTTGGATGAGCAGTTCTTC; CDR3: CASSTRDRSLDEQFF
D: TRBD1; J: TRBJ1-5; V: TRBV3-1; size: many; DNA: TGTGCCAGCAGCCAAGGACAGGGAGATCAGCCCCAGCATTTT; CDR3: CASSQGQGDQPQHF
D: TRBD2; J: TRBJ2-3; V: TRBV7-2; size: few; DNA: TGTGCCAGCAGCTTAGGACCGGGGGGGGACACAGATACGCAGTATTTT; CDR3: CASSLGPGGDTDTQYF
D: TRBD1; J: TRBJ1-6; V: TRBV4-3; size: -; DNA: TGCGCCAGCAGCCAAGGGGACAGGGACTATTCACCCCTCCACTTT; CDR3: CASSQGDRDYSPLHF
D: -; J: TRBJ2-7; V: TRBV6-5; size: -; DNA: TGTGCCAGCAGTTACTCAACAGCCTCCTACGAGCAGTACTTC; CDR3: CASSYSTASYEQYF